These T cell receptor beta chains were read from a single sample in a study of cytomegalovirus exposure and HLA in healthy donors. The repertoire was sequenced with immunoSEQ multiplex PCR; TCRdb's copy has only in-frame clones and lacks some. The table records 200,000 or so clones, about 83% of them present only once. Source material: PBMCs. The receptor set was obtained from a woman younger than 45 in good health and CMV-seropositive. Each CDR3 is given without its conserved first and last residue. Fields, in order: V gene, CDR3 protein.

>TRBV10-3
ASQGTGSRTDTQY
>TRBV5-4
ASSLANGDTQY
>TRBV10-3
AISDAAIGGRAGEQY
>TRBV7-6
ASSLAGRQVASYEQY
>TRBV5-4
ASSAGTARTEAF
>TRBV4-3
ASSQELAGGQEQF
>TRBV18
ASSPKPGQRPDTQY
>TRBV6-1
ASSSRGGEKLF
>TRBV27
ASSLRGLATHNEQF
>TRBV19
ASQSRGWQPQH
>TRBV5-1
ASSLQTGTNSPLH
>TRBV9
ASSRDRGTYEQY
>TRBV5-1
ASSPTEESYNEQF
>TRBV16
ASSQLGAAELGEQY
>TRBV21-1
ASSKKRAGTLPNNEQF
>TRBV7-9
ASSAGGAVGYT
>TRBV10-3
AIRIEDTTGDGYT
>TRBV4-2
ASSLPGTSNTEAF
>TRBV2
ASTGTETYEQY
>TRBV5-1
ASSLAGVSGNTIY
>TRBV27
ASSSQGQPQH
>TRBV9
ASSGRVLGYT
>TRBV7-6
ASSPIAGVKGIQY
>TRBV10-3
AIRSGTANQPQH
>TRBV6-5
ASSSGTEVGGELF
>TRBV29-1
SVRLTKQETQY
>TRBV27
ASSLVRGTEAF
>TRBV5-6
ASSGVGRTYNEQF
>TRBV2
ASSGDRELGNQPQH
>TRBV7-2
ASSRTSGVTDTQY
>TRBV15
ATSRDRLGDNEQF
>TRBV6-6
ATTHGTLSYNEQF
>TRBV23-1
ASFIGVRTEAF
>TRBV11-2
ASSLQGREAF
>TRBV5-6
ASSPRGITDTQY
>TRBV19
ASSRTPGTRGGNEQF
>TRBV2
ASMDVAGGTGTQY
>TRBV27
ATTDGRGYEQY
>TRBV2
ASKTDMSYEQY
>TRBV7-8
ASSRGRDSSTDTQY
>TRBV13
ASSSRVTQY
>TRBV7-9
ASTPGETQY
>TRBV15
ATSWKGGNYEQY
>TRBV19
ASRDASHGQGAYGYT
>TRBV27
ASSLTGWGTSTDTQY
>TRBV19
ASSRSVGTGFPSLHQPQH